One sample yielded the 8 T cell receptor beta chains listed below, sequenced in a study of blood T cell repertoires in COVID-19. Using immunoSEQ multiplex PCR, the repertoire was profiled, and TCRdb retains in-frame clones only, with some absent. The table includes some 90,000 clones, over 85% detected once. The sample comprised peripheral blood. Source of these receptors: a man aged 50-60 years with acute or convalescent COVID-19.

CDR3 region: CASSLVGGTGRTEKLFF. As DNA, the CDR3 is TGTGCCAGCAGCTTAGTAGGAGGGACAGGGAGGACAGAAAAACTGTTTTTT. The chain combines TRBV11-2 with TRBJ1-4; 9 nucleotides match TRBD1. V dropped 1 base and J dropped 8; count of bases not matched to a gene: 11. CDR1 SGHAT and CDR2 FQNNGV come from the germline V gene. The CDR3 is made up of 17 amino acids.

This clone has only a few counts. The chain employs TRBV7-6 and TRBJ2-7; tentatively, D is TRBD1 (6 bases). V gave up 0 bases and J gave up 3 bases, with 12 bases separating them. Germline V gene data show CDR1 as SGHVS and CDR2 as FNYEAQ. This CDR3 region has 15 residues. The CDR3 sequence: CASSLANSRGYEQYF. CDR3 in DNA: TGTGCCAGCAGCTTAGCGAATTCCAGGGGCTACGAGCAGTACTTC.

V and J are TRBV13 and TRBJ2-5, with 15 bases lining up with TRBD2. Trimming took 8 bases from V and 4 from J; bases not matched to a gene: 8. This CDR3 contains 16 residues. Germline V CDR1 and CDR2: PRHDT, FYEKMQ (reference sequence). The CDR3 nucleotides read TGTGCCAGCTCCGGACTAGCGGGAGGGGCCGGAGAGACCCAGTACTTC. Residues: CASSGLAGGAGETQYF.

The chain joins TRBV6-5 to TRBJ2-2, with a possible D match to TRBD1 (5 bases). This CDR3 is 16 amino acids long. Trimming left V 2 bases short and J 4 bases short, with 14 bases between. Per the germline V gene, CDR1 is MNHEY and CDR2 is SVGAGI. The DNA for the CDR3 is TGTGCCAGCAGTTACAGAAGGGGTATTGGCACCGGGGAGCTGTTTTTT. Amino acid sequence: CASSYRRGIGTGELFF.

The V call is TRBV20-1, the J call TRBJ1-6; D uncertain. Germline V lookup: CDR1 DFQATT, CDR2 SNEGSKA (reference sequence). Trimming cost V 3 bases and J 0 bases, with 12 bases left between them. The CDR3 is made up of 16 amino acids. CDR3 sequence: CSASPYTSSYNSPLHF. CDR3 DNA: TGCAGTGCTAGTCCTTACACAAGCTCCTATAATTCACCCCTCCACTTT.

The chain joins TRBV6-5 to TRBJ1-5; no firm D call. Germline V gene lookup returns CDR1 MNHEY and CDR2 SVGAGI. V was shortened by 7 bases and J by 5 bases, with 15 bases between the two germline ends. This CDR3 is 14 amino acids long. CDR3: CASILWRGDQPQHF. For the CDR3, the DNA is TGTGCCAGCATATTGTGGCGGGGAGATCAGCCCCAGCATTTT.

This rearrangement joins TRBV7-6 to TRBJ2-1; 8 nucleotides match TRBD1. Germline V gene sequence: CDR1 SGHVS, CDR2 FNYEAQ. This CDR3 contains 17 residues. With V trimmed by 1 base and J by 4 bases, 9 bases remained unmatched. In DNA, the CDR3 is TGTGCCAGCAGCTTAGTAGGGGGGACAGGAAGATACAATGAGCAGTTCTTC. Its translation: CASSLVGGTGRYNEQFF.

V gene TRBV7-8 combines with J gene TRBJ2-1; 10 nucleotides align to TRBD2. The J segment lost 7 bases and the V segment lost 1 base, leaving 7 bases of the junction unmatched. The CDR3 is 16 amino acids. Germline V gene sequence: CDR1 SGHVS, CDR2 FQNEAQ. In DNA, the CDR3 is TGTGCCAGCAGCTTAGAGGAGCGGGGGGGATGGAATGAGCAGTTCTTC. Its protein product is CASSLEERGGWNEQFF.